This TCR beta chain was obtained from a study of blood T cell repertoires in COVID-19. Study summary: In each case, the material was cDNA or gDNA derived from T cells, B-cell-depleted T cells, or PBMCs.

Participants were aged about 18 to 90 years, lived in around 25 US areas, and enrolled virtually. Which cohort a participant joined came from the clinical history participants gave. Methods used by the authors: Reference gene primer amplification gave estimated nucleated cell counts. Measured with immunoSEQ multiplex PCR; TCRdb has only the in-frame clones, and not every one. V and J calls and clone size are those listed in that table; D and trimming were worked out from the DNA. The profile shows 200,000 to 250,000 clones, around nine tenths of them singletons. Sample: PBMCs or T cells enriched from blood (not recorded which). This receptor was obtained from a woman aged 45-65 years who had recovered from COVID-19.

The CDR3 nucleotides read TGTGCCAGCAGTTATAGCGGGAGGGCTATCGACGAGCAGTACTTC. It specifies CASSYSGRAIDEQYF. The rearrangement links TRBV6-5 to TRBJ2-7; 11 bases are a match to TRBD2. With V trimmed by 3 bases and J by 5 bases, 6 bases remained unmatched. This CDR3 region has 15 residues. Germline V gene lookup returns CDR1 MNHEY and CDR2 SVGAGI.